These 13 T cell receptor beta chains came from one sample sequenced in a study of blood T cell repertoires in COVID-19. Assay: immunoSEQ multiplex PCR; the TCRdb copy retains only in-frame clones and omits some. The table has over 200,000 clones, roughly nine tenths seen once. Source material: PBMCs or T cells enriched from blood (not recorded which). These receptors came from a man aged 25 to 40 who had recovered from COVID-19.

This chain connects TRBV19 to TRBJ1-6; possible D gene TRBD1, 6 bases. The V gene lost 5 bases and the J gene lost 8 bases, with 13 bases spanning the gap. Germline V gene sequence: CDR1 LNHDA, CDR2 SQIVND (reference sequence). This CDR3 is 14 amino acids long. CDR3 region: CASSLYRVDSPLHF. CDR3 DNA: TGTGCCAGTAGTTTGTACAGGGTAGATTCACCCCTCCACTTT.

The chain joins TRBV7-2 to TRBJ2-2; 10 positions match TRBD1. Germline V lookup: CDR1 SGHTA, CDR2 FQGNSA. The CDR3 runs 16 residues. Trimming cost V 5 bases and J 1 base; bases outside gene matches: 4. CDR3 amino acids: CASSQRTGGNTGELFF. The CDR3 bases are TGTGCCAGCAGCCAGCGGACAGGGGGGAACACCGGGGAGCTGTTTTTT.

This chain uses TRBV5-1 with TRBJ2-7; TRBD2 matches 13 bases. Germline trimming cut 4 bases from V and 3 bases from J; bases unmatched to any gene: 1. The CDR3 extends over 14 amino acids. Looked up from germline, CDR1 is SGHRS and CDR2 is YFSETQ. The CDR3 is CASSGTSGNYEQYF. CDR3 nucleotide sequence: TGCGCCAGCAGCGGGACTAGCGGGAACTACGAGCAGTACTTC.

This sequence joins TRBV7-9 and TRBJ1-1; D might be TRBD1 (5 bases). Per germline, CDR1 SEHNR and CDR2 FQNEAQ (reference sequence). The V and J ends lost 1 base and 1 base respectively, with 7 bases between them. This CDR3 has 14 residues. The DNA of the CDR3 is TGTGCCAGCAGCTTAGAGGGGTGGAACACTGAAGCTTTCTTT. Translation gives CASSLEGWNTEAFF.

This clone was counted many times. The chain is built from TRBV2 and TRBJ1-2, with 8 bases matching TRBD1. This CDR3 is built from 13 residues. Germline V lookup: CDR1 SNHLY, CDR2 FYNNEI. The V gene end was trimmed by 7 bases and the J gene end by 8 bases; junction bases not matched to a gene: 9. CDR3 DNA sequence: TGTGCCAGCAAGACCCGGACAGGGTCGGGCTACACCTTC. It encodes CASKTRTGSGYTF.

V usage is TRBV28 and J usage is TRBJ2-5; tentative D call: TRBD1 (5 bases). Germline lookup yields CDR1 MDHEN and CDR2 SYDVKM. The CDR3 extends over 15 amino acids. Trimming cost V 3 bases and J 0 bases, with 11 bases left between them. In DNA, the CDR3 is TGTGCCAGCAGTTTGGGGCAGGAGCACCAAGAGACCCAGTACTTC. This sequence encodes CASSLGQEHQETQYF.

V usage is TRBV6-5 and J usage is TRBJ2-3; D possibly corresponds to TRBD2 (6 bases). This CDR3 region has 14 residues. CDR1 and CDR2 from the germline V gene are MNHEY and SVGAGI. With 8 bases removed from V and 0 bases from J, the gap between germline ends came to 12 bases. The CDR3 DNA follows: TGTGCCAGCCCGGGCGGGAACAGCACAGATACGCAGTATTTT. Its protein is CASPGGNSTDTQYF.

DNA of the CDR3: TGCAGCGTTCTCCGCGGGACTAGCGGGGGGGCCACTAGCACAGATACGCAGTATTTT. Residues: CSVLRGTSGGATSTDTQYF. The J gene is TRBJ2-3, the V gene TRBV29-1, with TRBD2 identical over 16 bases. After removal of 5 bases from V and 0 bases from J, the junction contained 11 bases not matched to a gene. Per germline, CDR1 SQVTM and CDR2 ANQGSEA. This CDR3 is 19 amino acids long.

The rearrangement links TRBV30 to TRBJ2-7, with 7 positions matching TRBD1. The ends lost 0 bases at V and 7 bases at J; junction bases unmatched: 6. Germline loops: CDR1 GTSNPN, CDR2 SVGIG (reference sequence). This CDR3 spans 13 amino acids. The CDR3 nucleotides read TGTGCCTGGAGTGTACAGGGGACGCGTGAGCAGTACTTC. The encoded protein is CAWSVQGTREQYF.

In this sample, this clone turned up once. This chain connects TRBV11-3 to TRBJ2-1; TRBD2 aligns across 9 bases. Trimming cost V 5 bases and J 0 bases; bases outside gene matches: 8. This CDR3 comprises 17 residues. Germline V gives CDR1 SGHNT, CDR2 YENEEA. CDR3 region: CASSPGTSPSSYNEQFF. The CDR3, as DNA: TGTGCCAGCAGCCCGGGGACTAGCCCTAGCTCCTACAATGAGCAGTTCTTC.

V gene TRBV3-1 (or the pseudogene TRBV3-2) combines with J gene TRBJ1-2; D gene uncertain. V was cut by 0 bases and J by 4 bases, with 6 bases left in between. Germline V CDR1 and CDR2: LGHDT, YNNKEL (reference sequence). This CDR3 has 13 amino acids. The CDR3 bases are TGTGCCAGCAGCCAAGATAAAGCCTATGGCTACACCTTC. This codes for CASSQDKAYGYTF.

The genes are TRBV12-3 or TRBV12-4 and TRBJ1-1; D might be TRBD1 (5 bases). The CDR3 has 13 residues. V lost 5 bases to trimming and J lost 8 bases, with 15 bases between them. DNA for the CDR3: TGTGCCAGCAGTCTACAGGTGGAGGGGGAAGCTTTCTTT. Amino acids: CASSLQVEGEAFF.

This clone has a single count. V gene TRBV11-1 combines with J gene TRBJ2-1; 8 bases match TRBD2. Unmatched junction bases numbered 6, after V lost 4 bases and J lost 4 bases. This CDR3 comprises 15 residues. Germline CDR1 and CDR2: SGHAT and FQDESV (reference sequence). The CDR3: CASSSTSGVYNEQFF. The DNA for the CDR3 is TGTGCCAGCAGCTCTACTAGCGGAGTATACAATGAGCAGTTCTTC.